These 21 T cell receptor beta chains came from one sample sequenced in a study of high-grade serous ovarian cancer treatment subgroups. The repertoire was sequenced with immunoSEQ multiplex PCR; TCRdb's copy has only in-frame clones and lacks some. The sample has over 9,000 clones; approximately 90% are singletons. Tumor samples were taken before definitive surgery or chemotherapy. The sample consisted of tumor tissue. The source of these receptors is a human donor with high-grade serous ovarian cancer.

The chain links TRBV6-6 to TRBJ1-2; D is perhaps TRBD1 (5 bases). The CDR3 runs 15 residues. Germline V gene sequence: CDR1 MNHNY, CDR2 SVGAGI (reference sequence). Trimming left V 0 bases short and J 6 bases short, with 14 bases between. In DNA, the CDR3 is TGTGCCAGCAGTTACTCCTCCGGGGGAGTCGATGGCTACACCTTC. Its protein product is CASSYSSGGVDGYTF.

The chain is built from TRBV7-9 and TRBJ2-7; the D is unclear. Germline-derived CDR1 and CDR2 are SEHNR and FQNEAQ (reference sequence). The ends were cut back, 5 bases at V and 6 bases at J, with 11 bases in the middle. This CDR3 spans 12 amino acids. CDR3 sequence (DNA): TGTGCCAGCAGCATCGACCTTGGCGAGCAGTACTTC. Protein: CASSIDLGEQYF.

The gene calls are TRBV5-1 and TRBJ2-7; 12 nucleotides line up with TRBD1. With V trimmed by 3 bases and J by 7 bases, 5 bases remained unmatched. The CDR3 runs to 14 residues. Germline V gene lookup returns CDR1 SGHRS and CDR2 YFSETQ. The CDR3 spells CASSSGQGAREQYF. The CDR3 coding sequence is TGCGCCAGCAGCTCGGGACAGGGGGCGCGGGAGCAGTACTTC. Filled out from reference TRBV5-1 and TRBJ2-7, the complete variable domain reads KAGVTQTPRYLIKTRGQQVTLSCSPISGHRSVSWYQQTPGQGLQFLFEYFSETQRNKGNFPGRFSGRQFSNSRSEMNVSTLELGDSALYLCASSSGQGAREQYFGPGTRLTVT.

J is TRBJ2-5 and V is TRBV4-2; no reliable D call. V was pared by 1 base and J by 5 bases, with 11 bases between. CDR3 length equals 14 residues. CDR1 and CDR2 (germline): LGHNA, YNFKEQ. Here the CDR3 DNA reads TGTGCCAGCAGCCAAGTCGGCTATGAGGAGACCCAGTACTTC. This gives the protein CASSQVGYEETQYF.

The chain uses TRBV28 and TRBJ1-2, with unresolved D. Germline lookup yields CDR1 MDHEN and CDR2 SYDVKM. CDR3 length equals 14 residues. V shed 3 bases and J shed 0 bases, with 8 bases lying between them. The CDR3 spells CASSFTGSNYGYTF. Written as DNA, the CDR3 is TGTGCCAGCAGTTTCACCGGATCTAACTATGGCTACACCTTC.

The genes are TRBV7-9 and TRBJ2-1; unclear D gene. V was trimmed by 5 bases and J by 8 bases, leaving 7 bases between them. The CDR3 is made up of 11 amino acids. CDR1 and CDR2 from the germline V gene are SEHNR and FQNEAQ (reference sequence). CDR3 in amino acids: CASSPLHEQFF. CDR3 nucleotides: TGTGCCAGCAGCCCCCTCCATGAGCAGTTCTTC.

Remarks on this clone: A read error may account for a junction end that differs from germline. This chain joins TRBV2 and TRBJ2-3, with TRBD1 as a possible D gene (5 bases). The CDR3 is made up of 15 amino acids. The germline CDR1 and CDR2 sequences are SNHLY and FYNNEI. The CDR3: CASREATASTDTQYF. As DNA, the CDR3 is TGTGCCAGCAGAGAAGCGACAGCTAGCACAGATACGCAGTATTTT.

The chain employs TRBV7-9 and TRBJ2-7; D perhaps matches TRBD2 (8 bases). With 5 bases removed from V and 6 bases from J, the gap between germline ends came to 20 bases. Germline V gene lookup returns CDR1 SEHNR and CDR2 FQNEAQ (reference sequence). There are 15 residues in the CDR3. CDR3 DNA: TGTGCCAGCAGCCGGCCCGGGACTAGACAGGGCGAGCAGTACTTC. It encodes CASSRPGTRQGEQYF.

This clone appeared a single time. This sequence joins TRBV5-1 and TRBJ1-1; D is possibly TRBD1 (6 bases). Between the trimmed V and J ends, which lost 1 base and 0 bases, there was a span of 7 bases. In germline, CDR1 is SGHRS, CDR2 YFSETQ. This CDR3 contains 14 residues. The CDR3 protein is CASSLTGLNTEAFF. CDR3 DNA sequence: TGCGCCAGCAGCTTGACAGGGCTGAACACTGAAGCTTTCTTT.

V and J are TRBV25-1 and TRBJ2-1, with D perhaps matching TRBD1 or TRBD2 (6 bases each). Trimming cost V 6 bases and J 4 bases, with 16 bases left between them. The length of the CDR3 is 15 residues. Germline V gene sequence: CDR1 MGHDK, CDR2 SYGVNS. The CDR3 DNA follows: TGTGCCAGCAGCCCCTCGGGGGCCGCATACAATGAGCAGTTCTTC. It codes for CASSPSGAAYNEQFF.

This chain connects TRBV28 to TRBJ1-5; TRBD1 matches 8 bases. V dropped 6 bases and J dropped 5; count of bases not matched to a gene: 9. CDR1 and CDR2 (germline): MDHEN, SYDVKM. There are 15 residues in the CDR3. The CDR3 region is CASSLGQGRYQPQHF. DNA of the CDR3: TGTGCCAGCAGCCTAGGACAGGGTCGGTATCAGCCCCAGCATTTT.

V gene TRBV16 combines with J gene TRBJ2-1; D is possibly TRBD1 (5 bases). V shed 2 bases and J shed 3 bases, with 20 bases lying between them. The length of the CDR3 is 18 residues. Germline assignment: CDR1 KGHSY and CDR2 FQNENV. CDR3: CASSQGLTAQTSYNEQFF. The CDR3 nucleotides are TGTGCCAGCAGCCAAGGGTTGACAGCCCAAACAAGCTACAATGAGCAGTTCTTC.

V usage is TRBV6-1 and J usage is TRBJ1-4; no clear D. The germline V gene encodes CDR1 MNHNS and CDR2 SASEGT. The CDR3 contains 15 residues. Trimming pared 4 bases from V and 6 bases from J, leaving 15 bases between. Here the CDR3 reads CASSGWPGGDEKLFF. The DNA of the CDR3 is TGTGCCAGCAGTGGGTGGCCTGGTGGAGATGAAAAACTGTTTTTT.

The gene calls are TRBV30 and TRBJ2-6; 10 positions match TRBD1. The length of the CDR3 is 16 residues. Trimming took 5 bases from V and 2 from J; bases not matched to a gene: 6. Germline V gene sequence: CDR1 GTSNPN, CDR2 SVGIG (reference sequence). The CDR3 region is CAWGTGALAGANVLTF. The CDR3 nucleotides read TGTGCCTGGGGGACAGGGGCCCTTGCTGGGGCCAACGTCCTGACTTTC.

This chain connects TRBV30 to TRBJ1-4, with TRBD1 matching over 10 bases. The CDR3 covers 19 residues. The trim removed 3 bases at V and 0 bases at J, leaving 13 bases unmatched. Germline V lookup: CDR1 GTSNPN, CDR2 SVGIG (reference sequence). CDR3 bases: TGTGCCTGGAGGACGGGGACAGGGGACCTTTTTGCAACTAATGAAAAACTGTTTTTT. It is translated as CAWRTGTGDLFATNEKLFF. Combining the CDR3 with reference TRBV30 and TRBJ1-4 gives the whole variable domain SQTIHQWPATLVQPVGSPLSLECTVEGTSNPNLYWYRQAAGRGLQLLFYSVGIGQISSEVPQNLSASRPQDRQFILSSKKLLLSDSGFYLCAWRTGTGDLFATNEKLFFGSGTQLSVL.

The chain couples TRBV29-1 to TRBJ1-2; D might be TRBD1 (5 bases). CDR1 and CDR2 from the germline V gene are SQVTM and ANQGSEA. The CDR3 is 13 amino acids. V dropped 7 bases and J dropped 4 bases, with 16 bases sitting between them. CDR3 DNA sequence: TGCAGCGCCGGGACCTACTTAAGCTATGGCTACACCTTC. Translating gives CSAGTYLSYGYTF.

This sequence joins TRBV9 and TRBJ2-3, with TRBD2 matching over 9 bases. The CDR3 totals 15 residues. Germline V gives CDR1 SGDLS, CDR2 YYNGEE. V shed 3 bases, J shed 3 bases, and the junction held 5 bases outside the gene matches. The CDR3 DNA sequence: TGTGCCAGCAGCGACATGCGGGGGGGGACAGATACGCAGTATTTT. This translates into CASSDMRGGTDTQYF.

This chain joins TRBV7-6 and TRBJ1-1; 7 bases line up with TRBD1. Germline CDR1 SGHVS, CDR2 FNYEAQ. The CDR3 sequence is 15 residues long. V was clipped by 2 bases and J by 4 bases; unmatched bases: 7. The CDR3 DNA reads TGTGCCAGCAGCTTATCGACAGGGTTGGCCACTGAAGCTTTCTTT. Encoded protein: CASSLSTGLATEAFF.

This chain links TRBV15 with TRBJ2-5, with D possibly being TRBD1 (6 bases). V lost 0 bases and J lost 5, with 13 bases in between. The CDR3 consists of 15 residues. From germline, CDR1 is LNHNV and CDR2 YYDKDF (reference sequence). This CDR3 reads CATSREARGLETQYF. For the CDR3, the DNA is TGTGCCACCAGCAGAGAAGCCAGGGGTTTGGAGACCCAGTACTTC.

The chain joins TRBV7-2 to TRBJ2-7, with unresolved D. Trimming shortened V by 8 bases and J by 4 bases, and 9 bases separated the two germline ends. The CDR3 consists of 11 residues. Germline V CDR1 and CDR2: SGHTA, FQGNSA. Here the CDR3 DNA reads TGTGCCAGCGGGGTGAGGTACGAGCAGTACTTC. It translates to CASGVRYEQYF.

V is TRBV19 and J is TRBJ2-1; 10 bases are shared with TRBD1. Germline V gene sequence: CDR1 LNHDA, CDR2 SQIVND (reference sequence). The V gene end was trimmed by 6 bases and the J gene end by 7 bases; junction bases not matched to a gene: 6. The CDR3 runs 14 residues. The CDR3 protein is CASRDRGRGNEQFF. CDR3 nucleotide sequence: TGTGCCAGTAGAGACAGGGGGCGAGGGAATGAGCAGTTCTTC.